One sample yielded the 8 T cell receptor beta chains listed below, sequenced in a study of spatial heterogeneity in lung cancer. Time point meaning: sample taken at primary tumor resection. From the 5' RACE reads, TCRdb called clonotypes with MiXCR, one entry per CDR3 protein. The sample lists approximately 44,000 distinct CDR3 sequences, about 13% occurring once. The sample here was PBMCs, taken at surgery. These receptors came from a male donor with early-stage non-small cell lung cancer.

The V gene is TRBV20-1, the J gene TRBJ2-3; D gene ambiguous. Germline V lookup: CDR1 DFQATT, CDR2 SNEGSKA (reference sequence). The germline V and J ends were trimmed by 8 bases and 5 bases, with 20 bases remaining between them. CDR3 length equals 14 residues. The CDR3 DNA follows: TGCAGTCTAAGAGCCTTTTCCTTTCAAGATACGCAGTATTTT. It translates to CSLRAFSFQDTQYF.

This clonotype has a count of ten or more. CDR3 protein: CASSFSSGTDTQYF. Written as DNA, the CDR3 is TGTGCCAGCAGCTTTTCTAGCGGCACAGATACGCAGTATTTT. The chain links TRBV7-2 to TRBJ2-3; possible D gene TRBD2, 6 bases. The CDR3 length is 14 residues. Germline-derived CDR1 and CDR2 are SGHTA and FQGNSA. The V gene lost 3 bases and the J gene lost 1 base, with 8 bases spanning the gap.

The rearrangement links TRBV27 to TRBJ1-2; D possibly corresponds to TRBD1 (6 bases). The germline V gene has CDR1 MNHEY and CDR2 SMNVEV (reference sequence). CDR3 size: 13 residues. Between the trimmed V and J ends, which lost 10 bases and 0 bases, there was a span of 12 bases. The CDR3 region has the DNA TGTGCCAACGCAGGGGATCCTAACTATGGCTACACCTTC. Translated: CANAGDPNYGYTF.

The chain uses TRBV12-3 or TRBV12-4 and TRBJ1-3; the D is unclear. The CDR3 runs to 11 residues. The V end was cut by 3 bases, the J end by 3 bases, with 0 bases between. The CDR3 nucleotides read TGTGCCAGCAGTTTTGGAAACACCATATATTTT. Protein product: CASSFGNTIYF.

This clonotype was counted between two and nine times. The CDR3 protein is CASSQLSRPDYEQYF. The DNA for the CDR3 is TGCGCCAGCAGCCAATTGTCGAGACCCGACTACGAGCAGTACTTC. The chain links TRBV4-1 to TRBJ2-7; D is undetermined. Trimming cost V 2 bases and J 3 bases, with 14 bases left between them. There are 15 residues in the CDR3. Germline loops: CDR1 MGHRA, CDR2 YSYEKL.

This clonotype was found many times. The rearrangement joins TRBV5-1 to TRBJ2-7; D is unclear. Trimming took off 2 bases at V and 3 bases at J, with 12 bases between the two ends. Germline V gene sequence: CDR1 SGHRS, CDR2 YFSETQ. This CDR3 has 14 residues. The CDR3 region has the DNA TGCGCCAGCAGCTTTCTCAGCCCTGACTACGAGCAGTACTTC. Translated, it gives CASSFLSPDYEQYF.

This clonotype has at least ten counts. This chain links TRBV7-9 with TRBJ2-5, with D possibly matching TRBD2 (6 bases). Germline CDR1 reads SEHNR; CDR2 reads FQNEAQ (reference sequence). There are 16 residues in the CDR3. V lost 6 bases and J lost 2, with 19 bases in between. The CDR3 spells CASSQDTGTDQETQYF. The CDR3, as DNA: TGTGCCAGCAGTCAGGACACCGGGACTGATCAAGAGACCCAGTACTTC. The whole variable domain, filled in from reference TRBV7-9 and TRBJ2-5, reads DTGVSQNPRHKITKRGQNVTFRCDPISEHNRLYWYRQTLGQGPEFLTYFQNEAQLEKSRLLSDRFSAERPKGSFSTLEIQRTEQGDSAMYLCASSQDTGTDQETQYFGPGTRLLVL.

V usage is TRBV12-3 or TRBV12-4 and J usage is TRBJ1-2; possible D gene TRBD1, 6 bases. The CDR3 consists of 12 residues. Trimming removed 6 bases at V and 7 bases at J, with 12 bases between. The CDR3 sequence is CASRNQGSGYTF. The CDR3 DNA reads TGTGCCAGCAGGAACCAGGGGTCTGGCTACACCTTC.